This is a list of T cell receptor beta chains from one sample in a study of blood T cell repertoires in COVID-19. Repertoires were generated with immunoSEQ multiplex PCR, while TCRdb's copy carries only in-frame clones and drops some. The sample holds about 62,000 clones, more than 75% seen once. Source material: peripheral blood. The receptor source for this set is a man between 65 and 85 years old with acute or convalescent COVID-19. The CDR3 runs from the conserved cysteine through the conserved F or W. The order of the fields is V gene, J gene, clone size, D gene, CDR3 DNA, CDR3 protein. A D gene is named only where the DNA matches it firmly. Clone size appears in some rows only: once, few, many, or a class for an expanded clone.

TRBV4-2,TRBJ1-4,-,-,TGTGCCAGCAGCCCCTTTGGAGGGGCGACAACTAATGAAAAACTGTTTTTT,CASSPFGGATTNEKLFF
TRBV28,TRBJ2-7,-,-,TGTGCCAGCAGTTTATGGGGGGGCTACGAGCAGTACTTC,CASSLWGGYEQYF
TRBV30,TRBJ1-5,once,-,TGTGCCTGGAGTGTACGGGAGATCTTGGGCAATCAGCCCCAGCATTTT,CAWSVREILGNQPQHF
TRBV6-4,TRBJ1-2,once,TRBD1,TGTGCCAGCAGTGACTCTGGGACAGGAAGGTATGGCTACACCTTC,CASSDSGTGRYGYTF
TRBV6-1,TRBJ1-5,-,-,TGTGCCAGCAGTGATCACATCAACCAGCCCCAGCATTTT,CASSDHINQPQHF
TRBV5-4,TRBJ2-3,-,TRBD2,TGTGCCAGCAGTTCTTTCGGGACTATGCCGTATTTT,CASSSFGTMPYF
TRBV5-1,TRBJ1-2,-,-,TGCGCCAGCAGCTTTCTCTTTCAAAGGGGGATGCACTATGGCTACACCTTC,CASSFLFQRGMHYGYTF
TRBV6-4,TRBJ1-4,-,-,TGTGCCAGCAGTGAGACAGCCGCAACTAATGAAAAACTGTTTTTT,CASSETAATNEKLFF
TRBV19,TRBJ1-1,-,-,TGTGCCAGTAGTATAGGGGGGGGCAGGGAGAGGTCTGAAGCTTTCTTT,CASSIGGGRERSEAFF
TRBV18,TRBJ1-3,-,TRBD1,TGTGCCAGCTCCCTAAATCCGGGACAGGGTCAAAACACCATATATTTT,CASSLNPGQGQNTIYF
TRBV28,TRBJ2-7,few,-,TGTGCCACGGCCGCGGGAATTTTC,CATAAGIF
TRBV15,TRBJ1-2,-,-,TGTGCCACCAGCATAGGGGGTCGCTATGGCTACACCTTC,CATSIGGRYGYTF
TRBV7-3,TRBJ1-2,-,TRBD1,TGTGCCAGCAGCCCCGCGGGCGGACAGGGAGTACTCTATGGCTACACCTTC,CASSPAGGQGVLYGYTF
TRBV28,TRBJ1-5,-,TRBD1,TGTGCCAGCAGAAAAGCGGGACAGGGGGGCAATCAGCCCCAGCATTTT,CASRKAGQGGNQPQHF
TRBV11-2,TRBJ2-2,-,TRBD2,TGTGCCAGCAGCTGGACTAGCGGGCCGAACACCGGGGAGCTGTTTTTT,CASSWTSGPNTGELFF
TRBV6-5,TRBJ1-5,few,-,TGTGCCAGCGGGCGGCAGGGAAATCAGCCCCAGCATTTT,CASGRQGNQPQHF
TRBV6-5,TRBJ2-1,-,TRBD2,TGTGCCAGCAGTTACTCAGGCGAGCGGGGAGGCAATGAGCAGTTCTTC,CASSYSGERGGNEQFF
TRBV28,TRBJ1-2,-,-,TGTGCCAGCAGTCCGCCCATTAGGGGCGGTGGCTACACCTTC,CASSPPIRGGGYTF
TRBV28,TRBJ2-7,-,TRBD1,TGTGCCAGCAGCCCAGGGACAGTTCAGTCCTACGAGCAGTACTTC,CASSPGTVQSYEQYF
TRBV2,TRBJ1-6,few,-,TGTGCCAGCCCCTTAGCCCCGCCTCTGAATTCACCCCTCCACTTT,CASPLAPPLNSPLHF
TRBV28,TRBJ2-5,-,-,TGTGCCAGCAGTTCACCGGCCCAAACAGGCTCCGAGACCCAGTACTTC,CASSSPAQTGSETQYF
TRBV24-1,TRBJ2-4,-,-,TGTGCCACCAGTGATCCAGCTGCGGACAGAAACATTCAGTACTTC,CATSDPAADRNIQYF
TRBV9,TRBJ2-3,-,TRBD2,TGTGCCAGCAGCGTGAAGGCTAGCGGAACTAGCACAGATACGCAGTATTTT,CASSVKASGTSTDTQYF
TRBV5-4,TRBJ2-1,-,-,TGTGCCAGCAGCTTGGCGGGGGGCTTCAATGAGCAGTTCTTC,CASSLAGGFNEQFF
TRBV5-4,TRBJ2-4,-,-,TGTGCCAGCAGCTCACAACAGGGAAAAAACATTCAGTACTTC,CASSSQQGKNIQYF
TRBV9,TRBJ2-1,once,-,TGTGCCAGCAGCGTAGATAGGGGGAGAAACAAGCAGTTCTTC,CASSVDRGRNKQFF
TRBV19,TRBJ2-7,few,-,TGTGCCAGTAGTATAGACCTTCCCTACGAGCAGTACTTC,CASSIDLPYEQYF
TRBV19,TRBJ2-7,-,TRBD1,TGTGCCAGTAGTATGCAGGGGGCCTTCGGAGAGCAGTACTTC,CASSMQGAFGEQYF
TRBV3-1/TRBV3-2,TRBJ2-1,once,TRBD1,TGTGCCAGCAGTCGGACAGGGGGCGCAGCAAATGAGCAGTTCTTC,CASSRTGGAANEQFF
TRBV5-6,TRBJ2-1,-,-,TGTGCCAGCACCGCGACAGGCACCTACAATGAGCAGTTCTTC,CASTATGTYNEQFF
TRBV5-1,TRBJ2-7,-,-,TGCGCCAGCAGCTTGAATTTGGACAGATGGGCCTACGAGCAGTACTTC,CASSLNLDRWAYEQYF
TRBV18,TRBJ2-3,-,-,TGTGCCAGCTCACCCTTACTCACAGATACGCAGTATTTT,CASSPLLTDTQYF
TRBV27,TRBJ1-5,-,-,TGTGCCAGCAGGAGGGAGGGACCGAATCAGCCCCAGCATTTT,CASRREGPNQPQHF
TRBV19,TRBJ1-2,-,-,TGTGCCAGTAGTATTTTCCCCGTCTATGGCTACACCTTC,CASSIFPVYGYTF
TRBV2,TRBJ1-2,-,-,TGTGCCAGCAGTGCAGGGCTCTATGGCTACACCTTC,CASSAGLYGYTF
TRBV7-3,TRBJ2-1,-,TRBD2,TGTGCCAGCAGCTCCGGACTAGATAGCTATGAGCAGTTCTTC,CASSSGLDSYEQFF
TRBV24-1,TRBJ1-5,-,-,TGTGCCACCAGTGATGCCCGGCGGCTTAGCAATCAGCCCCAGCATTTT,CATSDARRLSNQPQHF
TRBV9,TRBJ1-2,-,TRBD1,TGTGCCAGCAGCGTAGGACGGGACAGGGTCTATGGCTACACCTTC,CASSVGRDRVYGYTF
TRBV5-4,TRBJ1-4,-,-,TGTGCCAGCAGCTCCTCCAATGAAAAACTGTTTTTT,CASSSSNEKLFF
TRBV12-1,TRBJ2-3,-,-,TGTGCCAGCAGCTTTCGTCGGGGGACGCAGTATTTT,CASSFRRGTQYF
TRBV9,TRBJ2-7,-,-,TGTGCCAGCAGCGTACATGAGGGCTCCTACGAGCAGTACTTC,CASSVHEGSYEQYF
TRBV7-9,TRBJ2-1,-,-,TGTGCCAGCAGCCCCTTAACTCCGACAGGCCTAAATCTCAATGAGCAGTTCTTC,CASSPLTPTGLNLNEQFF
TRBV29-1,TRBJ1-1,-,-,TGCAGCGTCCCAAAGGGCCCGGGGACTGAAGCTTTCTTT,CSVPKGPGTEAFF
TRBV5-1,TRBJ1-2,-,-,TGCGCCAGCAGCTTGGGAGGGAACTATGGCTACACCTTC,CASSLGGNYGYTF
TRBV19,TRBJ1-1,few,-,TGTGCCAGTCAGCTAGGGGTCTACACTGAAGCTTTCTTT,CASQLGVYTEAFF